This TCR beta chain stems from a study of T cell changes during pregnancy in multiple sclerosis. This CDR3 contains 16 residues. Using immunoSEQ multiplex PCR, the repertoire was profiled, and TCRdb retains in-frame clones only, with some absent. This sample yields more than 35,000 clones, of which 70% to 90% are seen a single time; under 6% belongs to the top ten. The sequence was obtained from a female donor in good health, enrolled as a control in a pregnancy study. The chain uses TRBV12-2 and TRBJ2-7; the tabulated D call, TRBD1, remains unverified against the DNA. TRBV12-2 is flagged as a pseudogene. The source material was CD8+ T cells from peripheral blood mononuclear cells, sampled after pregnancy. DNA for the CDR3: TGTGCAAGTCGCTTAGCACTTACCGGGACAATCTACGAGCAGTACTTC. Amino acid sequence: CASRLALTGTIYEQYF.